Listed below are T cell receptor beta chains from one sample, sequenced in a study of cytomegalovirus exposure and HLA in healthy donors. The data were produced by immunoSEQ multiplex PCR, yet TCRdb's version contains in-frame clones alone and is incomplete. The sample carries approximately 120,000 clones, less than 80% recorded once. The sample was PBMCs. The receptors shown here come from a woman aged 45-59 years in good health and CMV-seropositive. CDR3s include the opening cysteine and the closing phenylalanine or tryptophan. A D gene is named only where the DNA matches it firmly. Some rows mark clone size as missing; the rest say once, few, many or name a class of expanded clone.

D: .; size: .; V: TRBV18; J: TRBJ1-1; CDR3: CASSRTENTEAFF; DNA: TGTGCCAGCTCCCGGACAGAGAACACTGAAGCTTTCTTT
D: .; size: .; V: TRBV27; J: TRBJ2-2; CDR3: CASSPGQAANTGELFF; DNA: TGTGCCAGCAGCCCCGGTCAAGCGGCGAACACCGGGGAGCTGTTTTTT
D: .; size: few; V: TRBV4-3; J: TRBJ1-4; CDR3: CASSQDAPATNEKLFF; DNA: TGCGCCAGCAGCCAAGATGCCCCAGCAACTAATGAAAAACTGTTTTTT
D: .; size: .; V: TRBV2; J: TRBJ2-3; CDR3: CASRNGGTDTQYF; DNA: TGTGCCAGCAGAAACGGGGGCACAGATACGCAGTATTTT
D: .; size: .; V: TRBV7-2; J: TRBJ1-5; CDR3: CASSLGAYSNQPQHF; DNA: TGTGCCAGCAGTCTAGGGGCATATAGCAATCAGCCCCAGCATTTT
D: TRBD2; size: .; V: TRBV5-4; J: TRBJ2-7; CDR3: CASSHRETSHEQYF; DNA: TGTGCCAGCAGCCACCGAGAGACTAGCCACGAGCAGTACTTC
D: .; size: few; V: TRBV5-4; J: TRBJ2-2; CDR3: CASRIRGNTGELFF; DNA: TGTGCCAGCAGGATCAGGGGCAACACCGGGGAGCTGTTTTTT
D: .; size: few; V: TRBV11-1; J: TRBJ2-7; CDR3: CASSLGPGSVYEQYF; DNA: TGTGCCAGCAGCTTAGGACCGGGGTCAGTCTACGAGCAGTACTTC
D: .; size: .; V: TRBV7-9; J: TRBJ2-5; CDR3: CASSLREPSGAQYF; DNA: TGTGCCAGCAGCTTACGGGAACCAAGCGGTGCCCAGTACTTC
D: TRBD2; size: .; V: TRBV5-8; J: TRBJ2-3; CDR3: CASSLTSGTTDTQYF; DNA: TGTGCCAGCAGTTTGACTAGCGGGACCACAGATACGCAGTATTTT
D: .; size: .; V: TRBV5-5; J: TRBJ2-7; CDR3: CASSSDRSYEQYF; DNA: TGTGCCAGCAGCAGCGACAGGAGCTACGAGCAGTACTTC
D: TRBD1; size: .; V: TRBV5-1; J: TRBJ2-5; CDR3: CASSNGQDQETQYF; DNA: TGCGCCAGCAGCAACGGACAGGATCAAGAGACCCAGTACTTC
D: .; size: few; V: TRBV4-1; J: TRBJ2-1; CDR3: CASSQVGTEQFF; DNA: TGCGCCAGCAGCCAAGTTGGGACAGAGCAGTTCTTC
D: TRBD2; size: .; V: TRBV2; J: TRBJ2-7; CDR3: CASGMSGMAGEQYF; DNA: TGTGCCAGCGGAATGAGCGGGATGGCGGGGGAGCAGTACTTC
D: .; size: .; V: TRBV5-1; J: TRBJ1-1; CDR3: CASSLDPGVNTEAFF; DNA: TGCGCCAGCAGCTTGGATCCGGGGGTGAACACTGAAGCTTTCTTT
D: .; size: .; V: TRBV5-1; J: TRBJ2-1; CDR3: CASSLQGYRGDEQFF; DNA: TGCGCCAGCAGCTTGCAAGGCTACCGGGGAGATGAGCAGTTCTTC
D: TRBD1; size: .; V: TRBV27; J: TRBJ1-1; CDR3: CASSTRRQGNTEAFF; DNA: TGTGCCAGCAGCACGCGTCGACAGGGCAACACTGAAGCTTTCTTT
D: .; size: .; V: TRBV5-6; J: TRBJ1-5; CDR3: CASSQGRESQPQHF; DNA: TGTGCCAGCAGCCAGGGCCGAGAGAGTCAGCCCCAGCATTTT
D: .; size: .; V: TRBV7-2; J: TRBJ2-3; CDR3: CASSPVDTQYF; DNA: TGTGCCAGCAGCCCTGTGGATACGCAGTATTTT
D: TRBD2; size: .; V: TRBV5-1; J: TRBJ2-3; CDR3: CASSSLAGGGGTDTQYF; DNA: TGCGCCAGCAGCTCGCTAGCGGGGGGCGGGGGCACAGATACGCAGTATTTT
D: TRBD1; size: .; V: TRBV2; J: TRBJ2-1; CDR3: CASTGGYEQFF; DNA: TGTGCCAGTACAGGGGGCTATGAGCAGTTCTTC
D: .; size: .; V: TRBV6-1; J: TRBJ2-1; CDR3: CASIRGIRGEQFF; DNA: TGTGCCAGCATCAGGGGAATAAGGGGTGAGCAGTTCTTC
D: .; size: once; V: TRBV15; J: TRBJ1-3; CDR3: CATSRVRGFSGNTIYF; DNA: TGTGCCACCAGCAGAGTGCGGGGCTTCTCTGGAAACACCATATATTTT
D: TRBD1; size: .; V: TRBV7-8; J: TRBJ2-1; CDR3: CASTLDRANEQFF; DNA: TGTGCCAGCACCTTGGACAGGGCCAATGAGCAGTTCTTC